The 27 T cell receptor beta chains below all came from one sample that was sequenced in a study of blood T cell repertoires in COVID-19. The method was immunoSEQ multiplex PCR; TCRdb's version includes in-frame clones alone and lacks a portion of them. There are over 100,000 clones in the sample; 85% to 90% occur only once, and roughly 3.9% lies in the top ten. What was sequenced was peripheral blood. The receptors derive from a man in his sixties with COVID-19, enrolled during active disease.

V usage is TRBV7-2 and J usage is TRBJ1-2; TRBD1 might be the D (5 bases). The CDR3 is made up of 13 amino acids. Germline V gives CDR1 SGHTA, CDR2 FQGNSA. The V and J ends lost 5 bases and 4 bases respectively, with 11 bases between them. Here the CDR3 DNA reads TGTGCCAGCAGCCCCAGGGACTCCTATGGCTACACCTTC. It encodes CASSPRDSYGYTF.

The rearrangement uses TRBV7-2 and TRBJ1-1; possibly TRBD1 for D (5 bases). The CDR3 sequence is 14 residues long. V was shortened by 5 bases and J by 4 bases, with 14 bases between the two germline ends. Germline V gives CDR1 SGHTA, CDR2 FQGNSA. In DNA, the CDR3 is TGTGCCAGCAGCCTCGACGGGGGGGGCACTGAAGCTTTCTTT. Residues: CASSLDGGGTEAFF.

This clone has more than one count but fewer than ten. CDR3 DNA: TGTGCCAGCAGAGCACAGGGGTCGGGACAAGAGACCCAGTACTTC. It specifies CASRAQGSGQETQYF. This chain uses TRBV6-5 with TRBJ2-5; 7 positions agree with TRBD1. The V gene end was trimmed by 6 bases and the J gene end by 2 bases; junction bases not matched to a gene: 9. CDR3 length equals 15 residues. The germline gives CDR1 MNHEY, CDR2 SVGAGI.

The rearrangement uses TRBV18 and TRBJ1-2; 10 positions agree with TRBD1. Germline V CDR1 and CDR2: KGHSH, LQKENI. This CDR3 spans 14 amino acids. The V and J ends lost 0 bases and 8 bases, in that order; junction bases with no gene match: 3. The CDR3 protein is CASSPPDRGPGYTF. The CDR3 DNA reads as TGTGCCAGCTCACCACCAGACAGGGGGCCAGGCTACACCTTC. The variable domain in full, with the rest retrieved from reference TRBV18 and TRBJ1-2, is NAGVMQNPRHLVRRRGQEARLRCSPMKGHSHVYWYRQLPEEGLKFMVYLQKENIIDESGMPKERFSAEFPKEGPSILRIQQVVRGDSAAYFCASSPPDRGPGYTFGSGTRLTVV.

This clone was seen a single time. V is TRBV6-5 and J is TRBJ1-2; 10 bases line up with TRBD1. CDR3 size: 13 residues. Germline lookup yields CDR1 MNHEY and CDR2 SVGAGI. Trimming cost V 4 bases and J 8 bases; bases outside gene matches: 4. CDR3 sequence reads: CASSLGTGAGYTF. The CDR3 DNA is TGTGCCAGCAGTTTAGGGACAGGGGCCGGCTACACCTTC.

The V and J genes are TRBV19 and TRBJ1-4; D possibly corresponds to TRBD1 (5 bases). V was cut by 4 bases and J by 0 bases, with 12 bases left in between. The CDR3 length is 16 residues. Germline assignment: CDR1 LNHDA and CDR2 SQIVND (reference sequence). The CDR3 loop reads CASSRQSLATNEKLFF. For the CDR3, the DNA is TGTGCCAGTAGTAGACAGAGTTTAGCAACTAATGAAAAACTGTTTTTT.

The chain links TRBV7-2 to TRBJ2-1; TRBD2 might be the D (5 bases). The CDR3 is 16 residues long. Germline-derived CDR1 and CDR2 are SGHTA and FQGNSA. V gave up 1 base and J gave up 5 bases, with 15 bases separating them. CDR3 loop: CASSLGGQAGNNEQFF. The DNA for the CDR3 is TGTGCCAGCAGCTTAGGCGGGCAGGCGGGCAACAATGAGCAGTTCTTC.

This chain links TRBV19 with TRBJ1-4; tentatively, D is TRBD1 (5 bases). The CDR3 runs 14 residues. Germline V gene data show CDR1 as LNHDA and CDR2 as SQIVND (reference sequence). The germline V and J ends were trimmed by 5 bases and 0 bases, with 7 bases remaining between them. This chain's CDR3 is CASSSQATNEKLFF. The CDR3 DNA is TGTGCCAGTAGTTCACAGGCAACTAATGAAAAACTGTTTTTT.

The rearrangement uses TRBV7-2 and TRBJ2-7, with 10 bases matching TRBD2. V dropped 5 bases and J dropped 3; count of bases not matched to a gene: 4. This CDR3 region has 14 residues. CDR1 SGHTA and CDR2 FQGNSA come from the germline V gene. The CDR3 nucleotides read TGTGCCAGCAGCACAGCGGGGGGGGGCTACGAGCAGTACTTC. This codes for CASSTAGGGYEQYF.

The V gene is TRBV2, the J gene TRBJ1-2; 7 bases match TRBD1. Unmatched junction bases numbered 2, after V lost 4 bases and J lost 0 bases. CDR3 length: 14 amino acids. The germline V gene encodes CDR1 SNHLY and CDR2 FYNNEI. The CDR3 loop is CASSAGTANYGYTF. In DNA form, the CDR3 reads TGTGCCAGCAGTGCGGGGACAGCTAACTATGGCTACACCTTC.

This chain uses TRBV5-3 with TRBJ1-1, with TRBD1 matching 8 bases. TRBV5-3 is identified as an open reading frame with a role that is uncertain. The ends lost 4 bases at V and 11 bases at J; junction bases unmatched: 19. The CDR3 loop spans 16 amino acids. CDR3 loop: CARSLGQGFYEGCAFF. In nucleotides, the CDR3 is TGTGCCAGAAGCCTAGGACAGGGCTTCTACGAAGGTTGTGCTTTCTTT.

The chain combines TRBV7-9 with TRBJ1-2; 9 nucleotides agree with TRBD1. V dropped 4 bases and J dropped 3; count of bases not matched to a gene: 6. Germline CDR1 is SEHNR and CDR2 is FQNEAQ (reference sequence). This CDR3 comprises 15 residues. CDR3 region: CASSSLDRGHYGYTF. The CDR3 nucleotides are TGTGCCAGCAGCTCATTGGACAGGGGTCACTATGGCTACACCTTC. The full variable domain, completed using reference TRBV7-9 and TRBJ1-2, is DTGVSQNPRHKITKRGQNVTFRCDPISEHNRLYWYRQTLGQGPEFLTYFQNEAQLEKSRLLSDRFSAERPKGSFSTLEIQRTEQGDSAMYLCASSSLDRGHYGYTFGSGTRLTVV.

V usage is TRBV20-1 and J usage is TRBJ2-5; no definite D call. Trimming stripped 7 bases from V and 5 bases from J, with 11 bases between. Germline V gene lookup returns CDR1 DFQATT and CDR2 SNEGSKA (reference sequence). CDR3 length equals 11 residues. CDR3 sequence (DNA): TGCAGTGTTGGGTTCGGGGAGACCCAGTACTTC. Its translation: CSVGFGETQYF.

J is TRBJ2-5 and V is TRBV7-2; D may be TRBD1 (6 bases). Germline V gene data show CDR1 as SGHTA and CDR2 as FQGNSA. The CDR3 sequence is 16 residues long. Trimming stripped 5 bases from V and 1 base from J, with 17 bases between. This chain's CDR3 is CASSPSSQGFQETQYF. In DNA, the CDR3 is TGTGCCAGCAGCCCCTCATCTCAGGGGTTCCAAGAGACCCAGTACTTC.

This clone appeared a single time. The chain uses TRBV2 and TRBJ2-7; the match to TRBD1 covers 9 bases. The CDR3 is 15 amino acids. Germline values: CDR1 SNHLY, CDR2 FYNNEI. V lost 4 bases and J lost 0; bases outside the gene matches: 4. This CDR3 is CASSAGTGSSYEQYF. The DNA of the CDR3 is TGTGCCAGCAGTGCCGGGACAGGGAGCTCCTACGAGCAGTACTTC.

This chain joins TRBV5-4 and TRBJ1-4; perhaps TRBD1 as D (5 bases). Between the trimmed V and J ends, which lost 5 bases and 2 bases, there was a span of 13 bases. This CDR3 is built from 15 residues. Per the germline V gene, CDR1 is SGHNT and CDR2 is YYREEE (reference sequence). The CDR3 region has the DNA TGTGCCAGCAGTCCGGGGCGGGGGACTAATGAAAAACTGTTTTTT. This translates into CASSPGRGTNEKLFF. The entire variable domain, with the rest obtained from reference TRBV5-4 and TRBJ1-4, is as follows: ETGVTQSPTHLIKTRGQQVTLRCSSQSGHNTVSWYQQALGQGPQFIFQYYREEENGRGNFPPRFSGLQFPNYSSELNVNALELDDSALYLCASSPGRGTNEKLFFGSGTQLSVL.

This sequence joins TRBV9 and TRBJ1-6; tentatively, D is TRBD1 (5 bases). The CDR3 covers 16 residues. V lost 4 bases and J 6 bases, leaving 17 bases between the germline ends. Germline V CDR1 and CDR2: SGDLS, YYNGEE. The CDR3 loop is CASSPLSRGGNSPLHF. DNA of the CDR3: TGTGCCAGCAGCCCTTTATCTCGGGGGGGTAATTCACCCCTCCACTTT.

This chain links TRBV10-3 with TRBJ2-2; D uncertain. Germline V lookup: CDR1 ENHRY, CDR2 SYGVKD. V was cut by 3 bases and J by 2 bases, with 4 bases left in between. The CDR3 consists of 13 residues. CDR3 sequence (DNA): TGTGCCATCAGTGACTATAACACCGGGGAGCTGTTTTTT. Residues: CAISDYNTGELFF.

This chain connects TRBV9 to TRBJ2-1; 7 bases match TRBD1. Trimming took 1 base from V and 8 from J; bases not matched to a gene: 9. Germline V gene sequence: CDR1 SGDLS, CDR2 YYNGEE. The CDR3 consists of 15 residues. CDR3 in amino acids: CASSVRGHQGDEQFF. The CDR3 DNA reads TGTGCCAGCAGCGTACGGGGTCACCAGGGGGATGAGCAGTTCTTC.

The V call is TRBV28, the J call TRBJ1-1; perhaps TRBD1 as D (5 bases). Per germline, CDR1 MDHEN and CDR2 SYDVKM. Trimming removed 4 bases from V and 0 bases from J, with 12 bases in between. The CDR3 extends over 15 amino acids. The CDR3 loop reads CASSSQGVVNTEAFF. CDR3 DNA sequence: TGTGCCAGCAGTTCCCAGGGTGTGGTGAACACTGAAGCTTTCTTT.

The chain carries TRBV16 and TRBJ1-2, with 7 bases fitting TRBD1. The germline gives CDR1 KGHSY, CDR2 FQNENV. The CDR3 is made up of 13 amino acids. J was trimmed by 5 bases and V by 6 bases; bases with no gene match: 6. CDR3 residues: CASRPGQAYGYTF. The CDR3 DNA is TGTGCCAGCAGACCCGGACAGGCGTATGGCTACACCTTC. Supplemented by reference TRBV16 and TRBJ1-2, the full variable domain reads GEEVAQTPKHLVRGEGQKAKLYCAPIKGHSYVFWYQQVLKNEFKFLISFQNENVFDETGMPKERFSAKCLPNSPCSLEIQATKLEDSAVYFCASRPGQAYGYTFGSGTRLTVV.

This chain connects TRBV7-9 to TRBJ2-7, with 8 nucleotides matching TRBD1. Per germline, CDR1 SEHNR and CDR2 FQNEAQ (reference sequence). The junction had 11 bases not matched to a gene; V was cut back by 5 bases and J by 5 bases. The CDR3 consists of 15 residues. CDR3 sequence reads: CASSKMDRVEDEQYF. The DNA of the CDR3 is TGTGCCAGCAGCAAAATGGACAGGGTAGAAGACGAGCAGTACTTC.

The V call is TRBV29-1, the J call TRBJ1-1; 8 bases map to TRBD1. This CDR3 comprises 15 residues. CDR1 and CDR2 from the germline V gene are SQVTM and ANQGSEA. Losses at the gene ends were 7 bases for V and 1 base for J; bases not matched to a gene: 11. The CDR3 DNA sequence: TGCAGCGGGGGACGCACAGGGGGGAAGAACACTGAAGCTTTCTTT. Protein product: CSGGRTGGKNTEAFF.

This chain connects TRBV19 to TRBJ2-7, with D tentatively TRBD1 (5 bases). Germline-derived CDR1 and CDR2 are LNHDA and SQIVND (reference sequence). The CDR3 runs to 16 residues. V was clipped by 5 bases and J by 1 base, with 18 bases between them. CDR3 in DNA: TGTGCCAGTAGTCGCGCAAGGGGCCCTCCTTCCTACGAGCAGTACTTC. Encoded protein: CASSRARGPPSYEQYF.

This chain uses TRBV28 with TRBJ2-3, with 16 bases matching TRBD2. Germline trimming cut 5 bases from V and 6 bases from J; bases unmatched to any gene: 11. Germline values: CDR1 MDHEN, CDR2 SYDVKM. This CDR3 has 18 amino acids. Here the CDR3 DNA reads TGTGCCAGCAGTGCCGGGACTAGCGGGGGGGGACCCCACGATACGCAGTATTTT. Translating gives CASSAGTSGGGPHDTQYF.

J is TRBJ2-5 and V is TRBV15, with D possibly TRBD2 on 5 matching bases. This CDR3 contains 14 residues. The ends were cut back, 5 bases at V and 1 base at J, with 11 bases in the middle. Per germline, CDR1 LNHNV and CDR2 YYDKDF (reference sequence). The CDR3 loop is CATSGPRGQETQYF. The DNA for the CDR3 is TGTGCCACCAGCGGCCCCCGGGGCCAAGAGACCCAGTACTTC. The full variable domain, its missing parts supplied by reference TRBV15 and TRBJ2-5, is DAMVIQNPRYQVTQFGKPVTLSCSQTLNHNVMYWYQQKSSQAPKLLFHYYDKDFNNEADTPDNFQSRRPNTSFCFLDIRSPGLGDTAMYLCATSGPRGQETQYFGPGTRLLVL.

The chain recombines TRBV2 with TRBJ1-6; 7 positions agree with TRBD1. Germline V lookup: CDR1 SNHLY, CDR2 FYNNEI. This CDR3 is 15 amino acids long. The J segment lost 10 bases and the V segment lost 4 bases, leaving 10 bases of the junction unmatched. The CDR3 here is CASSVLTGSESPLHF. The CDR3 DNA follows: TGTGCCAGCAGTGTCCTGACAGGGTCGGAATCACCCCTCCACTTT.